These 31 T cell receptor beta chains share one sample of origin, sequenced in a study of blood T cell repertoires in COVID-19. Libraries were prepared by immunoSEQ multiplex PCR; TCRdb keeps only in-frame clonotypes and omits some of them. The table has approximately 360,000 clones, around 87% seen once. The specimen sequenced was PBMCs or T cells enriched from blood (not recorded which). These TCRs come from a man in his forties in a cohort exposed to, infected with or recovered from COVID-19 (not recorded which).

The rearrangement links TRBV5-1 to TRBJ2-5; D ambiguous. CDR3 length: 11 amino acids. Trimming cost V 4 bases and J 3 bases, with 4 bases left between them. Germline V gives CDR1 SGHRS, CDR2 YFSETQ. CDR3 sequence reads: CASSGEETQYF. The CDR3 coding sequence is TGCGCCAGCAGCGGAGAAGAGACCCAGTACTTC.

The chain joins TRBV5-4 to TRBJ2-5, with 7 bases matching TRBD1. V trimming: 0 bases; J trimming: 5 bases; junction bases outside the gene matches: 1. The CDR3 covers 13 residues. CDR1 and CDR2 (germline): SGHNT, YYREEE (reference sequence). CDR3 protein: CASSLGTGETQYF. CDR3 sequence (DNA): TGTGCCAGCAGCTTGGGGACAGGCGAGACCCAGTACTTC.

V gene TRBV4-2 combines with J gene TRBJ2-2, with D possibly matching TRBD2 (6 bases). V gave up 2 bases and J gave up 8 bases, with 18 bases separating them. Per the germline V gene, CDR1 is LGHNA and CDR2 is YNFKEQ. The CDR3 is 16 residues long. The CDR3 DNA is TGTGCCAGCAGCCAATCCGGGACTGTCCTTGGAGGGGAGCTGTTTTTT. Translation: CASSQSGTVLGGELFF.

The chain links TRBV19 to TRBJ2-1, with 16 bases fitting TRBD2. Germline assignment: CDR1 LNHDA and CDR2 SQIVND (reference sequence). The CDR3 sequence is 20 residues long. V trimming: 4 bases; J trimming: 2 bases; junction bases outside the gene matches: 11. For the CDR3, the DNA is TGTGCCAGTAGTAGGCCGGGACTAGCGGGAGGGCCGAGTACCTACAATGAGCAGTTCTTC. Its protein is CASSRPGLAGGPSTYNEQFF.

The J gene is TRBJ2-7, the V gene TRBV6-5, with 8 positions matching TRBD1. The CDR3 length is 15 residues. The germline V gene has CDR1 MNHEY and CDR2 SVGAGI. J gave up 2 bases and V 2 bases, and 5 bases lay outside the gene matches. The CDR3, as DNA: TGTGCCAGCAGTTACAGTAACAGGGGGACCTACGAGCAGTACTTC. As protein: CASSYSNRGTYEQYF.

This clone was observed a single time. V is TRBV5-1 and J is TRBJ1-5, with 7 bases matching TRBD1. V trimming: 4 bases; J trimming: 7 bases; junction bases outside the gene matches: 8. This CDR3 comprises 14 residues. Germline CDR1 is SGHRS and CDR2 is YFSETQ. The CDR3 loop reads CASSPRDSGQPQHF. The CDR3 DNA sequence: TGCGCCAGCAGCCCCCGGGACAGTGGACAGCCCCAGCATTTT. Filled out from reference TRBV5-1 and TRBJ1-5, the complete variable domain reads KAGVTQTPRYLIKTRGQQVTLSCSPISGHRSVSWYQQTPGQGLQFLFEYFSETQRNKGNFPGRFSGRQFSNSRSEMNVSTLELGDSALYLCASSPRDSGQPQHFGDGTRLSIL.

The genes are TRBV27 and TRBJ1-1; 9 bases line up with TRBD1. Germline V gene lookup returns CDR1 MNHEY and CDR2 SMNVEV (reference sequence). The CDR3 is made up of 14 amino acids. V trimming: 4 bases; J trimming: 4 bases; junction bases outside the gene matches: 4. The CDR3 nucleotides read TGTGCCAGCAGTTCACAGGGGGCGACCACTGAAGCTTTCTTT. It codes for CASSSQGATTEAFF.

V is TRBV28 and J is TRBJ2-7; D is perhaps TRBD2 (6 bases). V was pared by 3 bases and J by 2 bases, with 8 bases between. The CDR3 spans 13 residues. The germline V gene encodes CDR1 MDHEN and CDR2 SYDVKM. For the CDR3, the DNA is TGTGCCAGCAGTTTTGCGGGAACCTACGAGCAGTACTTC. It translates to CASSFAGTYEQYF.

A remark on this clone: Other DNA sequences in the sample encode the same CDR3. The J gene is TRBJ2-3, the V gene TRBV5-6, with unresolved D. CDR3 size: 13 residues. The V gene lost 0 bases and the J gene lost 2 bases, with 4 bases spanning the gap. From germline, CDR1 is SGHDT and CDR2 YYEEEE. The CDR3 loop reads CASSLVSTDTQYF. In nucleotides, the CDR3 is TGTGCCAGCAGCTTGGTCTCCACAGATACGCAGTATTTT.

V usage is TRBV27 and J usage is TRBJ2-7; D is possibly TRBD1 (5 bases). Trimming left V 1 base short and J 2 bases short, with 18 bases between. Germline loops: CDR1 MNHEY, CDR2 SMNVEV (reference sequence). The CDR3 consists of 17 residues. The CDR3 reads CASSLLGSTGSTYEQYF. The DNA of the CDR3 is TGTGCCAGCAGTTTATTGGGTAGTACAGGTTCCACCTACGAGCAGTACTTC.

The chain uses TRBV10-1 and TRBJ2-5; possible D gene TRBD2, 6 bases. The CDR3 is 14 residues long. Per the germline V gene, CDR1 is WNHNN and CDR2 is SYGVQD (reference sequence). Trimming cost V 3 bases and J 5 bases, with 13 bases left between them. The CDR3, as DNA: TGCGCCAGCAGTGAAGAAACGGGAGCGGAGACCCAGTACTTC. It codes for CASSEETGAETQYF.

This chain uses TRBV5-6 with TRBJ2-1; TRBD2 matches at 11 bases. The CDR3 spans 16 residues. After removal of 2 bases from V and 8 bases from J, the junction contained 9 bases not matched to a gene. Looked up from germline, CDR1 is SGHDT and CDR2 is YYEEEE. The DNA of the CDR3 is TGTGCCAGCAGCTTATTAGCTAGCGGGAGGATAGATGAGCAGTTCTTC. Residues: CASSLLASGRIDEQFF.

This sequence joins TRBV2 and TRBJ2-1; TRBD1 agrees at 10 bases. The length of the CDR3 is 14 residues. Germline values: CDR1 SNHLY, CDR2 FYNNEI. The V gene end was trimmed by 5 bases and the J gene end by 8 bases; junction bases not matched to a gene: 6. The CDR3 nucleotides are TGTGCCAGCAGTCTTATCGGGACAGGGGATGAGCAGTTCTTC. Its protein is CASSLIGTGDEQFF.

This clone was seen just once. CDR3 amino acids: CASSLETKYGYTF. CDR3 nucleotide sequence: TGCGCCAGCAGCTTGGAGACAAAATATGGCTACACCTTC. This chain links TRBV5-1 with TRBJ1-2; D not certain. This CDR3 is built from 13 residues. V lost 0 bases and J lost 5, with 8 bases in between. Germline CDR1 SGHRS, CDR2 YFSETQ.

CDR3 sequence: CASSLSRIYGYTF. The CDR3 coding sequence is TGTGCCAGCAGCTTGTCCAGGATCTATGGCTACACCTTC. The rearrangement uses TRBV5-4 and TRBJ1-2, with unresolved D. Germline assignment: CDR1 SGHNT and CDR2 YYREEE (reference sequence). This CDR3 spans 13 amino acids. Trimming took off 1 base at V and 4 bases at J, with 8 bases between the two ends. Based on the CDR3 plus reference TRBV5-4 and TRBJ1-2, the full variable domain is ETGVTQSPTHLIKTRGQQVTLRCSSQSGHNTVSWYQQALGQGPQFIFQYYREEENGRGNFPPRFSGLQFPNYSSELNVNALELDDSALYLCASSLSRIYGYTFGSGTRLTVV.

This clone has only a few counts. V and J are TRBV10-3 and TRBJ1-6; weak D call: TRBD1 (6 bases). Trimming pared 4 bases from V and 7 bases from J, leaving 11 bases between. This CDR3 comprises 14 residues. Germline CDR1 and CDR2: ENHRY and SYGVKD. CDR3 loop: CAISVGTRNSPLHF. CDR3 nucleotide sequence: TGTGCCATCAGTGTGGGGACAAGAAATTCACCCCTCCACTTT.

The chain couples TRBV27 to TRBJ2-2; 10 nucleotides line up with TRBD1. V lost 4 bases to trimming and J lost 6 bases; unmatched junction nucleotides: 2. Germline-derived CDR1 and CDR2 are MNHEY and SMNVEV (reference sequence). The CDR3 totals 14 residues. In DNA, the CDR3 is TGTGCCAGCAGTTGGGACAGGGGATCCGGGGAGCTGTTTTTT. This sequence encodes CASSWDRGSGELFF.

This rearrangement joins TRBV3-1 (or the pseudogene TRBV3-2) to TRBJ1-5; the D is unclear. The germline V gene has CDR1 LGHDT and CDR2 YNNKEL (reference sequence). Between the trimmed V and J ends, which lost 1 base and 3 bases, there was a span of 10 bases. This CDR3 region has 15 residues. CDR3 DNA: TGTGCCAGCAGCCAAGGAAACAGTAACAATCAGCCCCAGCATTTT. Amino acids: CASSQGNSNNQPQHF.

This sequence joins TRBV6-1 and TRBJ2-2, with D tentatively TRBD2 (6 bases). The CDR3 totals 16 residues. The germline V and J ends were trimmed by 4 bases and 4 bases, with 16 bases remaining between them. From germline, CDR1 is MNHNS and CDR2 SASEGT. CDR3 nucleotides: TGTGCCAGCAGTGGCCGACGGGAGAGCGGCACCGGGGAGCTGTTTTTT. It codes for CASSGRRESGTGELFF.

The chain is built from TRBV12-5 and TRBJ2-1; TRBD1 agrees at 10 bases. Germline V CDR1 and CDR2: LGHNT, FRNRAP. The junction had 7 bases not matched to a gene; V was cut back by 6 bases and J by 8 bases. This CDR3 comprises 14 residues. DNA for the CDR3: TGTGCTAGTGGCCCGGGACAGGGGTGGGATGAGCAGTTCTTC. Translated: CASGPGQGWDEQFF.

The chain carries TRBV30 and TRBJ1-2, with 7 bases fitting TRBD1. The CDR3 spans 12 residues. Trimming cost V 4 bases and J 3 bases; bases outside gene matches: 2. The germline V gene has CDR1 GTSNPN and CDR2 SVGIG (reference sequence). CDR3 amino acids: CAWTGQDYGYTF. The CDR3 nucleotides are TGTGCCTGGACTGGACAGGACTATGGCTACACCTTC.

The V call is TRBV24-1, the J call TRBJ2-1, with 10 positions matching TRBD1. The CDR3 contains 16 residues. The V gene end was trimmed by 0 bases and the J gene end by 2 bases; junction bases not matched to a gene: 0. Germline lookup yields CDR1 KGHDR and CDR2 SFDVKD. CDR3 sequence reads: CATSDLDRGPYNEQFF. The CDR3 DNA reads as TGTGCCACCAGTGATTTGGACAGGGGGCCCTACAATGAGCAGTTCTTC.

This chain connects TRBV15 to TRBJ1-2, with D unclear. From germline, CDR1 is LNHNV and CDR2 YYDKDF (reference sequence). The V and J ends lost 0 bases and 10 bases respectively, with 9 bases between them. There are 12 residues in the CDR3. CDR3 amino acids: CATSRDIQVYTF. The CDR3, as DNA: TGTGCCACCAGCAGAGACATCCAGGTCTACACCTTC.

This clone was counted only a few times. The V and J genes are TRBV7-6 and TRBJ1-6; D perhaps matches TRBD1 (5 bases). In germline, CDR1 is SGHVS, CDR2 FNYEAQ. The CDR3 is 15 amino acids. The V and J ends lost 5 bases and 8 bases respectively, with 16 bases between them. The CDR3 protein is CASSRWGGSDSPLHF. DNA of the CDR3: TGTGCCAGCAGCCGGTGGGGGGGTAGTGATTCACCCCTCCACTTT.

V and J are TRBV29-1 and TRBJ1-2, with a weak D call TRBD1 (5 bases). Looked up from germline, CDR1 is SQVTM and CDR2 is ANQGSEA. The length of the CDR3 is 14 residues. Deletions cut 4 bases from V and 3 bases from J, with 15 bases between. CDR3 region: CSVVVRRDYYGYTF. In nucleotides, the CDR3 is TGCAGCGTTGTGGTTCGCAGGGACTACTATGGCTACACCTTC.

This clone has only one observation. The rearrangement links TRBV27 to TRBJ2-4; D gene unclear. The germline gives CDR1 MNHEY, CDR2 SMNVEV (reference sequence). The CDR3 is made up of 16 amino acids. Deletions cut 3 bases from V and 0 bases from J, with 12 bases between. CDR3 DNA sequence: TGTGCCAGCAGTTTGGGTAGCCGGCTAGCCAAAAACATTCAGTACTTC. Translating it yields CASSLGSRLAKNIQYF.

The rearrangement uses TRBV5-5 and TRBJ1-5; D is ambiguous. The V end was cut by 0 bases, the J end by 2 bases, with 12 bases between. The V gene's germline CDR1 is SGHKS and CDR2 YYEKEE (reference sequence). This CDR3 is built from 16 residues. The DNA for the CDR3 is TGTGCCAGCAGCTTGGAGGCCGGGTTGGGCAATCAGCCCCAGCATTTT. It yields the protein CASSLEAGLGNQPQHF.

This chain connects TRBV2 to TRBJ1-1, with D perhaps matching TRBD1 (5 bases). This CDR3 has 15 amino acids. The ends were cut back, 6 bases at V and 1 base at J, with 15 bases in the middle. Germline V gene lookup returns CDR1 SNHLY and CDR2 FYNNEI. DNA of the CDR3: TGTGCCAGCAGAGAAATGGGGCTAGAGAACACTGAAGCTTTCTTT. Encoded protein: CASREMGLENTEAFF.

V gene TRBV3-1 (or the pseudogene TRBV3-2) combines with J gene TRBJ1-2; tentatively, D is TRBD1 (6 bases). Germline values: CDR1 LGHDT, CDR2 YNNKEL (reference sequence). The CDR3 loop spans 14 amino acids. Deletions cut 4 bases from V and 3 bases from J, with 12 bases between. The CDR3 region has the DNA TGTGCCAGCAGCCTCGGCGGGGGCCACTATGGCTACACCTTC. It translates to CASSLGGGHYGYTF.

This chain links TRBV25-1 with TRBJ2-3; maybe TRBD2 (7 bases). The V end lost 6 bases, the J end lost 3 bases, and 10 bases lay between the germline ends. The CDR3 totals 13 residues. Germline V gene sequence: CDR1 MGHDK, CDR2 SYGVNS. CDR3 loop: CASRRGGTDTQYF. CDR3 nucleotide sequence: TGTGCCAGCAGAAGGGGGGGTACAGATACGCAGTATTTT.

CDR3: CASSQRPVGLAGSRSTDTQYF. The CDR3 DNA reads TGTGCCAGCAGCCAGCGGCCCGTGGGGCTAGCGGGATCTCGTAGCACAGATACGCAGTATTTT. V is TRBV14 and J is TRBJ2-3; 9 nucleotides line up with TRBD2. Germline V CDR1 and CDR2: SGHDN, FVKESK. This CDR3 comprises 21 residues. V shed 3 bases and J 0 bases; nucleotides not matched to a gene: 19.